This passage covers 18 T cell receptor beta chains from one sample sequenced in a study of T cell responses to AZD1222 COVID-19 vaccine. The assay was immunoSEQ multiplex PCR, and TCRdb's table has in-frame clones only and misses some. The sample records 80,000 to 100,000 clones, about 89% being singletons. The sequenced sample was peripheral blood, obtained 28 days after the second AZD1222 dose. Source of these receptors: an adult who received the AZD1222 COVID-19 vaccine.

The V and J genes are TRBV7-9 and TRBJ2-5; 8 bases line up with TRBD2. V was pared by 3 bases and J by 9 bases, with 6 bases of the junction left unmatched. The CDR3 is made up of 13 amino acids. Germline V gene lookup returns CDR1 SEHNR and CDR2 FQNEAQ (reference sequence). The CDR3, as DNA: TGTGCCAGCAGCTTTGGTAGCGGGGATGCCCAGTACTTC. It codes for CASSFGSGDAQYF.

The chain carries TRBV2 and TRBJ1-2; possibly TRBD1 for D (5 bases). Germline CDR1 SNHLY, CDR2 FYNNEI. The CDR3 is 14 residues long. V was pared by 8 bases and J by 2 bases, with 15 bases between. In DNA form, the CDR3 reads TGTGCCAGCTCACCCTCGACAGAGAACTATGGCTACACCTTC. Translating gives CASSPSTENYGYTF.

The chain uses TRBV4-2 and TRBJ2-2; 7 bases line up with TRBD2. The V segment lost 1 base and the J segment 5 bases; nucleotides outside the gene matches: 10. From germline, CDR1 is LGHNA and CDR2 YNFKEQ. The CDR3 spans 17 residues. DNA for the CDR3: TGTGCCAGCAGCCAAGGGGTCAGGGCGGGGGAAACCGGGGAGCTGTTTTTT. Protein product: CASSQGVRAGETGELFF.

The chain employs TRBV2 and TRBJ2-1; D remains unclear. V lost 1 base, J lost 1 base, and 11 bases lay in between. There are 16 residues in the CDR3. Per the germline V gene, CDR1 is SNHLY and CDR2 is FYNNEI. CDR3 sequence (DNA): TGTGCCAGCAGTGAAGGGGGATTTGTATCCTACAATGAGCAGTTCTTC. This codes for CASSEGGFVSYNEQFF.

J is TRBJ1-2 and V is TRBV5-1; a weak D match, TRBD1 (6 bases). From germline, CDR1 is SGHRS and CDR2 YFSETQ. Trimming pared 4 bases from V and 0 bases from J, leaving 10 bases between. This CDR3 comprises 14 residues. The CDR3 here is CASSGGPANYGYTF. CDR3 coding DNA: TGCGCCAGCAGCGGGGGCCCGGCTAACTATGGCTACACCTTC.

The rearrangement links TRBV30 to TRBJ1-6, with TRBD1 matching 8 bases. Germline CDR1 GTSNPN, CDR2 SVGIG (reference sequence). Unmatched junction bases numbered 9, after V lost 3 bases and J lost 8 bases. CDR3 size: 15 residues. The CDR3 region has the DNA TGTGCCTGGAGCCCAGGGGGCGGGATGGATTCACCCCTCCACTTT. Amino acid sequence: CAWSPGGGMDSPLHF.

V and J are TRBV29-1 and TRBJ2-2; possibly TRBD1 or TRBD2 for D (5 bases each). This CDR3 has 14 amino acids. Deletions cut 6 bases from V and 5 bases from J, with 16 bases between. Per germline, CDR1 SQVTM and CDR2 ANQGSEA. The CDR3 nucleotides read TGCAGCGTGAACGGGCCGGGACCTACCGGGGAGCTGTTTTTT. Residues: CSVNGPGPTGELFF.

The CDR3 bases are TGTGCCAGCAGTGGTCGTAGGGGCGGCTACACCTTC. Its protein is CASSGRRGGYTF. The chain joins TRBV2 to TRBJ1-2; D perhaps matches TRBD1 (5 bases). The germline V gene encodes CDR1 SNHLY and CDR2 FYNNEI. V shed 4 bases and J shed 8 bases, with 11 bases lying between them. This CDR3 comprises 12 residues.

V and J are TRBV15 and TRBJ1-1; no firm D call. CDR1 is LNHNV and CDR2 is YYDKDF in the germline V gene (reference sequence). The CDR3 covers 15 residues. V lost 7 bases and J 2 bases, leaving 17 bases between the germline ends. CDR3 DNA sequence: TGTGCCACCACCACATATCAGACAACCAACACTGAAGCTTTCTTT. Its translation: CATTTYQTTNTEAFF.

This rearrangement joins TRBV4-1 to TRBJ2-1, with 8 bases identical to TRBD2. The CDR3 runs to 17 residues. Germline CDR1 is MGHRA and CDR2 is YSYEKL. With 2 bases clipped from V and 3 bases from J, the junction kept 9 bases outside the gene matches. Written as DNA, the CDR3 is TGCGCCAGCAGCCAACAGGCGAGCGGGGGCCTCTACAATGAGCAGTTCTTC. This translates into CASSQQASGGLYNEQFF.

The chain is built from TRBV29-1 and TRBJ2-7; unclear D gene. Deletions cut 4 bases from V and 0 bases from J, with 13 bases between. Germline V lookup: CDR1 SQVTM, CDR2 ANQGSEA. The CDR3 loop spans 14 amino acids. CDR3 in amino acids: CSVGGSESSYEQYF. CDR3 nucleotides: TGCAGCGTTGGTGGCTCAGAGAGCTCCTACGAGCAGTACTTC.

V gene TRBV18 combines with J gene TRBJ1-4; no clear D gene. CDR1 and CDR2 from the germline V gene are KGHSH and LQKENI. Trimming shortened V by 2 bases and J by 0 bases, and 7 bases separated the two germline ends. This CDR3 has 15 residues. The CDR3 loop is CASSPSQTTNEKLFF. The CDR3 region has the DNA TGTGCCAGCTCACCAAGTCAGACAACTAATGAAAAACTGTTTTTT.

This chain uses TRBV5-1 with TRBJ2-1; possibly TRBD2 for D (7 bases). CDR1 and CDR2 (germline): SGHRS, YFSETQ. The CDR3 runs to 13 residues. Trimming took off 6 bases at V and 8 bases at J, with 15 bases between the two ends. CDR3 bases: TGCGCCAGCACCCTTGCGGGGGCGGATGAGCAGTTCTTC. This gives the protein CASTLAGADEQFF.

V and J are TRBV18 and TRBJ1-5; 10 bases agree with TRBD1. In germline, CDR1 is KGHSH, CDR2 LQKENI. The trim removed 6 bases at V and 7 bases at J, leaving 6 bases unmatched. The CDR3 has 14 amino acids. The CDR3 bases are TGTGCCAGCTCGCAGGGGACAGGGGTCCAGCCCCAGCATTTT. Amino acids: CASSQGTGVQPQHF.

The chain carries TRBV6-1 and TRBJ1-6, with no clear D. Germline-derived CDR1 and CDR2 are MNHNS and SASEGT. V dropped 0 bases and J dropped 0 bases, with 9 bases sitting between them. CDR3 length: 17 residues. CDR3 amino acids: CASSEAGGDSYNSPLHF. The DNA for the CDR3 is TGTGCCAGCAGTGAAGCGGGCGGAGACTCCTATAATTCACCCCTCCACTTT.

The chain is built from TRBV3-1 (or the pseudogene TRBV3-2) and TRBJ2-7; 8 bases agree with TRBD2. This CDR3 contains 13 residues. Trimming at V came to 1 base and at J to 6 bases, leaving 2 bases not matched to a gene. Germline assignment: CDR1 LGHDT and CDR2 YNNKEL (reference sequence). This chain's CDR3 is CASSQVAGTEQYF. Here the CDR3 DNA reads TGTGCCAGCAGCCAAGTAGCGGGGACCGAGCAGTACTTC.

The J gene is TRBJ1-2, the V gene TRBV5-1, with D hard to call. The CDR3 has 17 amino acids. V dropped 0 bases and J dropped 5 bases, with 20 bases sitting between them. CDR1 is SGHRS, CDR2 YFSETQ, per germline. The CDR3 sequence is CASSLGAAQTPMYGYTF. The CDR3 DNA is TGCGCCAGCAGCTTGGGTGCCGCACAGACTCCCATGTATGGCTACACCTTC.

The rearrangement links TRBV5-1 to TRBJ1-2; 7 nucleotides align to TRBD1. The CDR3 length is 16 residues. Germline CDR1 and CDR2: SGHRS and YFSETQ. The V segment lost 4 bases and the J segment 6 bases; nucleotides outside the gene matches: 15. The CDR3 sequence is CASSAGETGRKNGYTF. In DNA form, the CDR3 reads TGCGCCAGCAGCGCCGGAGAGACAGGGCGAAAGAATGGCTACACCTTC.